Listed below are T cell receptor beta chains from one sample, sequenced in a study of blood T cell repertoires in COVID-19. The data were produced by immunoSEQ multiplex PCR, yet TCRdb's version contains in-frame clones alone and is incomplete. The table shows about 170,000 clones, with around four fifths occurring only once. Sequences were obtained from peripheral blood. These receptors were taken from a woman between 65 and 79 years old who had recovered from COVID-19. Both conserved end residues are part of each CDR3. A D gene is named only where the DNA matches it firmly. Clone sizes are given selectively: once, few, many, or a class where the clone is expanded.

cdr3_nt cdr3_aa j_call cdr3_length clone_size d_call v_call
TGTGCCAGTAGCACCGTAGCGGGGGGGGAGGAGACCCAGTACTTC CASSTVAGGEETQYF TRBJ2-5 15 few TRBD2 TRBV19
TGCGCCAGCAGCCAAGTCGGGACAGGGGGCGCCGAGCAGTACTTC CASSQVGTGGAEQYF TRBJ2-7 15 few TRBD1 TRBV4-3
TGTGCCAGCAGCCCCCGCCGCCAGGGTCAGTACAATGAGCAGTTCTTC CASSPRRQGQYNEQFF TRBJ2-1 16 - - TRBV7-9
TGTGCCAGCAGCTTAGGGGGGCAGGGCCCTCTAGGAGAAAAACTGTTTTTT CASSLGGQGPLGEKLFF TRBJ1-4 17 - - TRBV7-9
TGTGCCAGCAGGGCCGGGACTAGCGGCGCCTGGGGGAATGAGCAGTTCTTC CASRAGTSGAWGNEQFF TRBJ2-1 17 - TRBD2 TRBV2
TGTGCCAGCAGCTTATTCGCGACCGGGGTGGATACGCAGTATTTT CASSLFATGVDTQYF TRBJ2-3 15 - - TRBV11-2
TGTGCCAGCTCCACAGGCCTCGGTAACTATGGCTACACCTTC CASSTGLGNYGYTF TRBJ1-2 14 - - TRBV18
TGTGCCATCAGCGACCATCGAGACAACAATTCACCCCTCCACTTT CAISDHRDNNSPLHF TRBJ1-6 15 - - TRBV10-3
TGTGCCAGCAGCGGCGAGGGGGTATCCTACGAGCAGTACTTC CASSGEGVSYEQYF TRBJ2-7 14 - - TRBV5-6
TGTGCCAGCAGCAGCGGACGGAATCCCTACGAGCAGTACTTC CASSSGRNPYEQYF TRBJ2-7 14 - - TRBV5-4
TGCGCCAGCAGCCTAGGACTAGCGGCCTACAATGAGCAGTTCTTC CASSLGLAAYNEQFF TRBJ2-1 15 - TRBD2 TRBV4-1
TGTGCCAGCAGTTACGGACAGGGCTACACCGGGGAGCTGTTTTTT CASSYGQGYTGELFF TRBJ2-2 15 - TRBD1 TRBV6-6
TGCGCCAGCAGCTTGATGGGACAAAGCAATCAGCCCCAGCATTTT CASSLMGQSNQPQHF TRBJ1-5 15 - - TRBV5-1
TGTGCCAGCAGCCCGAGGGTCCGGCTAGACCCCTACAATGAGCAGTTCTTC CASSPRVRLDPYNEQFF TRBJ2-1 17 - - TRBV9
TGCAGTGCTAGTGGGGCAGGGTACGGGGAGCTGTTTTTT CSASGAGYGELFF TRBJ2-2 13 - - TRBV20-1
TGCGCCAGCAGCTTGGGACTAGCGGGAGGACTGTACAATGAGCAGTTCTTC CASSLGLAGGLYNEQFF TRBJ2-1 17 - TRBD2 TRBV5-1
TGCAGCGTTGAATTGTCCCCTAGCACAGATACGCAGTATTTT CSVELSPSTDTQYF TRBJ2-3 14 - - TRBV29-1
TGTGCCAGCAGCGCCCGAGCGGGACTCGCCTACAATGAGCAGTTCTTC CASSARAGLAYNEQFF TRBJ2-1 16 - TRBD2 TRBV6-4
TGTGCCATCAGTGAGCTTGGGGCCAACACCGGGGAGCTGTTTTTT CAISELGANTGELFF TRBJ2-2 15 - - TRBV10-3
TGTGCCAGCAGTTACCCCCCGGGACTAGCGGGAGGGGGGTCCTACTTC CASSYPPGLAGGGSYF TRBJ2-4 16 once TRBD2 TRBV6-5
TGTGCCAGCAGCCGCTGGGACAGGGGCACAGATACGCAGTATTTT CASSRWDRGTDTQYF TRBJ2-3 15 - TRBD1 TRBV28
TGTGCCAGTAGTCCCACAAGCACAGATACGCAGTATTTT CASSPTSTDTQYF TRBJ2-3 13 few - TRBV19
TGTGCCAGCAGCCAAGGAGCCCTAGCGCGAGCGGAGCTCTACAATGAGCAGTTCTTC CASSQGALARAELYNEQFF TRBJ2-1 19 few - TRBV14
TGTGCCAGCAGCCGACGCGGGGGGCCCTACAATGAGCAGTTCTTC CASSRRGGPYNEQFF TRBJ2-1 15 - TRBD2 TRBV7-3
TGTGCCAGCAGCTTAGACCCAAGCCGGCGGCCTGGGAATGAGCAGTTCTTC CASSLDPSRRPGNEQFF TRBJ2-1 17 - - TRBV11-2
TGTGCCAGCAGCCGCTCCGGGACAGCTTACAATGAGCAGTTCTTC CASSRSGTAYNEQFF TRBJ2-1 15 - TRBD1 TRBV5-4
TGTGCCAGCAGCTGGGGGACAGGGACTAGCACAGATACGCAGTATTTT CASSWGTGTSTDTQYF TRBJ2-3 16 - TRBD1 TRBV5-5
TGTGCCAGCAGTGAAGCGGCTAGCGGGGGGGATACGCAGTATTTT CASSEAASGGDTQYF TRBJ2-3 15 few TRBD2 TRBV2
TGTGCTAGCAGCCCGGGTCGGGGTGGGACAGATACGCAGTATTTT CASSPGRGGTDTQYF TRBJ2-3 15 - - TRBV7-7
TGTGCCAACGGAATAGCGGGAGGATCCGCAGATACGCAGTATTTT CANGIAGGSADTQYF TRBJ2-3 15 once TRBD2 TRBV7-8
TGTGCCAGTAGCGGACAGGTCCGGCAAGGCATTCAGTACTTC CASSGQVRQGIQYF TRBJ2-4 14 - TRBD1 TRBV19
TGTGCCAGCAGTTTCGGGACTACCCTCTTGGGGGAGCAGTACTTC CASSFGTTLLGEQYF TRBJ2-7 15 - TRBD2 TRBV28
TGTGCCAGCAGCTCCCAGGGTAATAATTCACCCCTCCACTTT CASSSQGNNSPLHF TRBJ1-6 14 - - TRBV7-3